This TCR beta chain is drawn from a study of CD8 T cells in ankylosing spondylitis. Whole-study results and caveats: Significant enrichment of disease-linked clones was reportedly seen in matched ankylosing spondylitis synovial fluid.

The CDR3 sequence is 14 residues long. CDR1 SGDLS and CDR2 YYNGEE come from the germline V gene. The V and J ends lost 0 bases and 5 bases, in that order; junction bases with no gene match: 5. This clonotype was counted at least ten times. Its antigen is unidentified. TCRdb called the 5' RACE reads again in MiXCR, with one record for every CDR3 protein. The table lists 300,000 to 350,000 distinct CDR3 sequences, 20% of them singletons. The sequencing input was blood, either unsorted or a sorted T cell fraction (not recorded which). J is TRBJ2-7 and V is TRBV9, with 7 nucleotides matching TRBD2. This receptor was obtained from a female donor with ankylosing spondylitis or in good health (not recorded which). The chain's CDR3 is CASSVGAGEDEQYF. The CDR3 DNA follows: TGTGCCAGCAGCGTAGGTGCGGGGGAGGACGAGCAGTACTTC.